Presented here are 9 T cell receptor beta chains from one specimen sequenced in a study of shared clonotypes between healthy human individuals. Sequencing used immunoSEQ multiplex PCR; TCRdb keeps in-frame clones, though not all of them. The table includes 2,500,000 or so clones, around nine tenths detected once. Sequenced material: naive CD4+ T cells sorted from blood. Subset reported: CD45RA+ positively selected. These receptors all come from a man between 18 and 35 years old in good health.

V gene TRBV6-1 combines with J gene TRBJ1-5; possibly TRBD1 for D (6 bases). Trimming left V 1 base short and J 15 bases short, with 19 bases between. The CDR3 is 14 amino acids. Germline V gene data show CDR1 as MNHNS and CDR2 as SASEGT. CDR3 bases: TGTGCCAGCAGTGAAGTAGCAGGGGCTAGTACTTCGCATTTT. It specifies CASSEVAGASTSHF.

This clone was observed once. This chain links TRBV10-3 with TRBJ1-3, with D unclear. Germline V CDR1 and CDR2: ENHRY, SYGVKD. V was shortened by 7 bases and J by 4 bases, with 14 bases between the two germline ends. This CDR3 has 14 residues. The CDR3 bases are TGTGCCATCATGGATCAGGCCCTGGGAAACACCATATATTTT. Translation: CAIMDQALGNTIYF.

The rearrangement links TRBV5-1 to TRBJ1-1; D may be TRBD1 (6 bases). The CDR3 consists of 16 residues. In germline, CDR1 is SGHRS, CDR2 YFSETQ. The ends were cut back, 4 bases at V and 5 bases at J, with 21 bases in the middle. The CDR3 nucleotides are TGCGCCAGCAGCCCTACAGGGCAATCCCCCGGGACTGAAGCTTTCTTT. Translation gives CASSPTGQSPGTEAFF.

This chain connects TRBV19 to TRBJ2-2; 10 nucleotides line up with TRBD1. The trim removed 7 bases at V and 3 bases at J, leaving 5 bases unmatched. The germline gives CDR1 LNHDA, CDR2 SQIVND (reference sequence). CDR3 length: 15 residues. CDR3 sequence: CASNWGTGDTGELFF. DNA for the CDR3: TGTGCCAGTAACTGGGGGACAGGGGACACCGGGGAGCTGTTTTTT.

The chain links TRBV5-4 to TRBJ2-7, with 9 bases fitting TRBD1. The junction had 5 bases not matched to a gene; V was cut back by 4 bases and J by 3 bases. This CDR3 has 14 amino acids. Germline-derived CDR1 and CDR2 are SGHNT and YYREEE (reference sequence). The CDR3 loop is CASSGWGQGYEQYF. CDR3 in DNA: TGTGCCAGCAGCGGGTGGGGACAGGGCTACGAGCAGTACTTC.

This clone has more than one count but fewer than ten. The chain joins TRBV19 to TRBJ1-2, with TRBD1 as a possible D gene (5 bases). The CDR3 contains 14 residues. Germline lookup yields CDR1 LNHDA and CDR2 SQIVND (reference sequence). Trimming pared 0 bases from V and 8 bases from J, leaving 13 bases between. The CDR3 reads CASSIDEGLKGYTF. The CDR3, as DNA: TGTGCCAGTAGTATAGATGAGGGGTTAAAGGGCTACACCTTC.

This clone was observed a single time. The genes are TRBV7-2 and TRBJ2-7; 8 bases are shared with TRBD2. CDR3 length: 14 amino acids. Germline V gene lookup returns CDR1 SGHTA and CDR2 FQGNSA. Germline trimming cut 5 bases from V and 4 bases from J; bases unmatched to any gene: 7. The chain's CDR3 is CASSPRTSSYEQYF. CDR3 coding DNA: TGTGCCAGCAGCCCCAGGACTAGCAGTTACGAGCAGTACTTC.

The chain couples TRBV7-2 to TRBJ2-5, with 8 bases lining up with TRBD1. The trim removed 4 bases at V and 5 bases at J, leaving 3 bases unmatched. The CDR3 is made up of 13 amino acids. Germline V gene sequence: CDR1 SGHTA, CDR2 FQGNSA. CDR3 protein: CASSWTGRETQYF. The CDR3 region has the DNA TGTGCCAGCAGCTGGACAGGGCGGGAGACCCAGTACTTC.

The CDR3 DNA follows: TGTGCCAGCAATCGCCCCAGGGATGAGCAGTTCTTC. Its protein product is CASNRPRDEQFF. The gene calls are TRBV6-4 and TRBJ2-1; tentatively, D is TRBD1 (5 bases). Trimming removed 7 bases at V and 8 bases at J, with 12 bases between. This CDR3 has 12 residues. The V gene's germline CDR1 is MRHNA and CDR2 SNTAGT.